Listed here is a single T cell receptor (beta chain). Its antigen is unknown. Per sample, at least 5.5 micrograms of total RNA were extracted. Combining a sample-barcoded 5' primer with a J-beta primer mix, a second PCR ran for about 6 to 12 cycles. TCRdb itself ran the 5' RACE reads through MiXCR, one entry per CDR3 protein. The table includes 700,000 or so distinct CDR3 sequences, approximately 22% detected once. The data are from a study of blood T cells in healthy people across ages. About the study: Capture by template switching was about one barcoded beta molecule per two T cells. Findings and caveats of the study: Higher diversity and more naive CD4+ cells were features of long-lived donors, compared to aged donors. Age showed a roughly linear inverse relationship with TCR beta diversity per million T cells.

Germline-derived CDR1 and CDR2 are SEHNR and FQNEAQ (reference sequence). V lost 1 base and J 6 bases, leaving 12 bases between the germline ends. The CDR3 consists of 14 residues. This clonotype was obtained from a man aged 70 or older in good health. Material: blood. The V and J genes are TRBV7-9 and TRBJ1-2, with D hard to call. The CDR3 loop is CASSLVVGGDGYTF. Here the CDR3 DNA reads TGTGCCAGCAGCTTAGTTGTCGGCGGGGATGGCTACACCTTC. Variable domain in full (rest from reference TRBV7-9 and TRBJ1-2): DTGVSQNPRHKITKRGQNVTFRCDPISEHNRLYWYRQTLGQGPEFLTYFQNEAQLEKSRLLSDRFSAERPKGSFSTLEIQRTEQGDSAMYLCASSLVVGGDGYTFGSGTRLTVV.